The clone carrying this T cell receptor beta chain occurred once. As yet, its antigen is unknown. This record comes from a study of T cell repertoires in aging, cancer and after chemotherapy. The wider study: Donors were grouped into six age bands spanning 30 or younger through 70 or older. Clear clonal overlap appeared across healthy donor samples taken over several months to years.

Rearranged V-D-J TRB sequences were amplified with a mixed TRB-A/B primer pool. MiXCR was run by TCRdb on the multiplex PCR reads, yielding one entry per CDR3 protein. Of 6,000 to 9,000 distinct CDR3 sequences in the sample, around 35% are singletons; the top ten hold approximately 5%. With 6 bases removed from V and 3 bases from J, the gap between germline ends came to 16 bases. The CDR3 length is 15 residues. Germline-derived CDR1 and CDR2 are KGHSH and LQKENI. Findings of the study overall: Compared with age-matched healthy donors, untreated hematological or solid cancer patients showed higher blood TCR clonality.

Peripheral blood genomic DNA, not sorted cells or RNA, was the template. The source material was blood. The chain employs TRBV18 and TRBJ2-3, with D perhaps matching TRBD1 or TRBD2 (6 bases each). The origin of this receptor is a human donor in good health. Here the CDR3 DNA reads TGTGCCAGCTCGCGTTTAGGGGGGCAGACAGATACGCAGTATTTT. This sequence encodes CASSRLGGQTDTQYF.